This T cell receptor beta chain was sequenced in a study of T-cell reconstitution after alpha-beta-depleted transplantation in children. Notes on the study in general: There were reportedly several hundred expanded graft clones from which alpha-beta T cells came about two months after transplant. Newly produced T cells mostly accounted for T-cell counts and diversity one year post-transplant. There were some patients whose high TCRbeta diversity at day 60 came from surviving recipient T cells and thymic progenitors.

V trimming: 5 bases; J trimming: 2 bases; junction bases outside the gene matches: 15. The CDR3 contains 18 residues. CDR1 is SGHRS, CDR2 YFSETQ, per germline. Preparation of the TCRbeta library used unique molecular identifiers. Each CDR3 protein is one row after TCRdb ran MiXCR on the PCR reads. The sample holds 140,000 to 150,000 distinct CDR3 sequences, roughly 9% seen once. A few counts support this clonotype. Its antigen is not identified. This chain links TRBV5-1 with TRBJ2-2, with 7 bases that match TRBD1. The specimen was PBMCs, mostly from graft donor cells, collected 180 days after TCRalphabeta/CD19-depleted stem cell transplant. This receptor was obtained from a female patient aged 2 to 10 who had a stem cell transplant for congenital amegakaryocytic thrombocytopenia, so the T cells may come from the graft donor. The DNA of the CDR3 is TGCGCCAGCAGTTTTGCTCCTAGACAGGGTCCCAACACCGGGGAGCTGTTTTTT. Protein: CASSFAPRQGPNTGELFF.